Below, 23 T cell receptor beta chains from the same sample are listed, as sequenced in a study of Ad26.COV2.S vaccination and SARS-CoV-2 variants. Only in-frame clones appear in the TCRdb table, and some are missing; sequencing was by immunoSEQ multiplex PCR. The data hold hundreds of thousands of clones, with roughly 90% observed a single time. Sample treatment: roughly 18 received Ad26.COV2.S at low or high dose, single or two shots; about 5 received placebo; per-sample allocation not given. Sampling occurred on day 63 after the first vaccine or placebo injection. The sample in question was peripheral blood, obtained in a trial of Ad26.COV2.S vaccine versus placebo. These receptors were taken from a person aged 18-60 years who received the Ad26.COV2.S COVID-19 vaccine or a placebo.

In its sample, this clone was seen a few times. The chain links TRBV23-1 to TRBJ1-1; D remains ambiguous. TRBV23-1 is annotated as an ORF whose role is uncertain. Trimming removed 4 bases at V and 1 base at J, with 16 bases between. There are 16 residues in the CDR3. DNA for the CDR3: TGCGCCAGCAGTCGGGCGGACGCTGGAAAGAACACTGAAGCTTTCTTT. Its protein product is CASSRADAGKNTEAFF.

V is TRBV11-2 and J is TRBJ2-1; tentative D call: TRBD2 (5 bases). CDR1 is SGHAT, CDR2 FQNNGV, per germline. The CDR3 spans 13 residues. V lost 5 bases, J lost 8 bases, and 13 bases lay in between. The CDR3 sequence is CASSPQLGYEQFF. Here the CDR3 DNA reads TGTGCCAGCAGCCCGCAACTAGGCTATGAGCAGTTCTTC.

The chain uses TRBV2 and TRBJ2-1; possible D gene TRBD1, 5 bases. Germline lookup yields CDR1 SNHLY and CDR2 FYNNEI. The CDR3 loop spans 12 amino acids. V dropped 3 bases and J dropped 12 bases, with 12 bases sitting between them. The CDR3: CASSDQGLVQFF. In nucleotides, the CDR3 is TGTGCCAGCAGTGACCAGGGTTTGGTGCAGTTCTTC.

The chain links TRBV28 to TRBJ2-1, with no clear D. This CDR3 has 16 residues. Germline lookup yields CDR1 MDHEN and CDR2 SYDVKM. V dropped 1 base and J dropped 4 bases, with 14 bases sitting between them. The CDR3 reads CASSLLSWPLYNEQFF. CDR3 bases: TGTGCCAGCAGTTTATTGTCTTGGCCTCTTTACAATGAGCAGTTCTTC.

This chain uses TRBV7-2 with TRBJ1-1; D may be TRBD1 (5 bases). There are 13 residues in the CDR3. Germline CDR1 is SGHTA and CDR2 is FQGNSA. Trimming removed 1 base from V and 10 bases from J, with 13 bases in between. The CDR3 protein is CASSLDNAGPAFF. The CDR3 DNA sequence: TGTGCCAGCAGCTTAGATAACGCAGGGCCAGCTTTCTTT.

The chain uses TRBV11-3 and TRBJ2-1, with 8 bases aligning to TRBD2. Germline loops: CDR1 SGHNT, CDR2 YENEEA. V was pared by 1 base and J by 4 bases, with 3 bases of the junction left unmatched. There are 15 residues in the CDR3. DNA for the CDR3: TGTGCCAGCAGCTTAGGAGCGGGAGTGTACAATGAGCAGTTCTTC. It encodes CASSLGAGVYNEQFF.

This chain joins TRBV12-3 or TRBV12-4 and TRBJ2-1, with D uncertain. Trimming took 5 bases from V and 8 from J, leaving 7 bases between them. The CDR3 consists of 11 residues. The CDR3 nucleotides are TGTGCCAGCAGTCGACTCGATGAGCAGTTCTTC. Its protein product is CASSRLDEQFF.

CDR3 residues: CASNAETGAASPLHF. In DNA, the CDR3 is TGTGCCAGTAACGCGGAAACAGGGGCGGCTTCACCCCTCCACTTT. The V gene is TRBV19, the J gene TRBJ1-6, with 7 bases that match TRBD1. Trimming at V came to 7 bases and at J to 9 bases, leaving 12 bases not matched to a gene. This CDR3 contains 15 residues. Germline CDR1 reads LNHDA; CDR2 reads SQIVND (reference sequence).

The genes are TRBV9 and TRBJ2-3; no definite D call. This CDR3 is 14 amino acids long. Germline V gene lookup returns CDR1 SGDLS and CDR2 YYNGEE. Trimming removed 0 bases from V and 2 bases from J, with 7 bases in between. In DNA, the CDR3 is TGTGCCAGCAGCGTAGTGGGCTCCACAGATACGCAGTATTTT. Translation: CASSVVGSTDTQYF.

This clone was counted only a few times. The V gene is TRBV14, the J gene TRBJ1-4; 7 bases align to TRBD1. Germline assignment: CDR1 SGHDN and CDR2 FVKESK. The CDR3 consists of 17 residues. J gave up 3 bases and V 1 base, and 8 bases lay outside the gene matches. The CDR3 reads CASSQASWDRSNEKLFF. In DNA, the CDR3 is TGTGCCAGCAGCCAAGCCTCATGGGACAGATCTAATGAAAAACTGTTTTTT.

CDR3 sequence: CSASGDPDETQYF. CDR3 coding DNA: TGCAGTGCTAGTGGGGACCCCGATGAGACCCAGTACTTC. The rearrangement uses TRBV20-1 and TRBJ2-5; the D call may be TRBD1 or TRBD2 (5 bases each). Germline CDR1 reads DFQATT; CDR2 reads SNEGSKA (reference sequence). The CDR3 contains 13 residues. The germline V and J ends were trimmed by 3 bases and 5 bases, with 13 bases remaining between them.

The chain joins TRBV3-1 (or the pseudogene TRBV3-2) to TRBJ2-1, with D tentatively TRBD2 (5 bases). V lost 3 bases to trimming and J lost 8 bases, with 14 bases between them. The CDR3 is 14 residues long. Per the germline V gene, CDR1 is LGHDT and CDR2 is YNNKEL (reference sequence). The CDR3 loop reads CASSQASPSHEQFF. In DNA form, the CDR3 reads TGTGCCAGCAGCCAGGCTAGCCCCTCCCATGAGCAGTTCTTC.

The chain combines TRBV19 with TRBJ1-5, with unresolved D. From germline, CDR1 is LNHDA and CDR2 SQIVND (reference sequence). V lost 4 bases and J lost 1, with 11 bases in between. The CDR3 sequence is 15 residues long. CDR3 sequence reads: CASSKVGYSNQPQHF. The CDR3 nucleotides are TGTGCCAGTAGTAAAGTAGGTTACAGCAATCAGCCCCAGCATTTT.

V and J are TRBV7-2 and TRBJ1-3; no definite D call. CDR1 is SGHTA, CDR2 FQGNSA, per germline. The CDR3 spans 15 residues. V lost 5 bases and J 0 bases, leaving 11 bases between the germline ends. CDR3 in DNA: TGTGCCAGCAGCGCGTCCTTAAGCTCTGGAAACACCATATATTTT. Amino acid sequence: CASSASLSSGNTIYF.

A single count supports this clone. The rearrangement links TRBV2 to TRBJ1-2; no firm D call. The length of the CDR3 is 13 residues. Deletions cut 6 bases from V and 4 bases from J, with 12 bases between. Germline V lookup: CDR1 SNHLY, CDR2 FYNNEI. CDR3 in amino acids: CASRPDGSYGYTF. The DNA of the CDR3 is TGTGCCAGCAGACCCGACGGGTCCTATGGCTACACCTTC.

The J gene is TRBJ2-1, the V gene TRBV6-5, with 14 bases matching TRBD2. The V gene's germline CDR1 is MNHEY and CDR2 SVGAGI. CDR3 length: 16 residues. V trimming: 4 bases; J trimming: 9 bases; junction bases outside the gene matches: 8. This CDR3 reads CASSSRTSGRSGEQFF. Here the CDR3 DNA reads TGTGCCAGCAGTTCTCGGACTAGCGGGAGGAGTGGTGAGCAGTTCTTC.

This clone was seen repeatedly, ten times or more. The V and J genes are TRBV6-4 and TRBJ2-1, with 12 bases identical to TRBD2. J was trimmed by 4 bases and V by 0 bases; bases with no gene match: 1. The CDR3 loop spans 16 amino acids. Per germline, CDR1 MRHNA and CDR2 SNTAGT. The CDR3 sequence: CASSDSGLAGYNEQFF. The CDR3 bases are TGTGCCAGCAGTGACTCGGGACTAGCGGGTTACAATGAGCAGTTCTTC.

The chain links TRBV29-1 to TRBJ2-1, with TRBD2 matching 8 bases. Germline CDR1 is SQVTM and CDR2 is ANQGSEA. The J segment lost 6 bases and the V segment lost 1 base, leaving 14 bases of the junction unmatched. This CDR3 region has 17 residues. The CDR3 DNA is TGCAGCGTTGAAGCCGCCAGACTAGCGTTAGGGGGCAATGAGCAGTTCTTC. Translated: CSVEAARLALGGNEQFF.

The chain recombines TRBV9 with TRBJ2-2; weak D call: TRBD2 (5 bases). The germline V and J ends were trimmed by 4 bases and 6 bases, with 10 bases remaining between them. Germline V gives CDR1 SGDLS, CDR2 YYNGEE. The CDR3 contains 13 residues. CDR3: CASSTLSAGELFF. CDR3 DNA sequence: TGTGCCAGCAGCACACTTAGCGCCGGGGAGCTGTTTTTT.

The chain is built from TRBV28 and TRBJ1-2; 10 bases line up with TRBD1. V was pared by 10 bases and J by 1 base, with 3 bases of the junction left unmatched. The CDR3 totals 13 residues. Germline values: CDR1 MDHEN, CDR2 SYDVKM. CDR3 residues: CATRTGGNYGYTF. The CDR3 coding sequence is TGTGCCACTAGGACAGGGGGTAACTATGGCTACACCTTC.

This chain connects TRBV5-1 to TRBJ1-2; TRBD1 might be the D (5 bases). This CDR3 is 13 amino acids long. The ends were cut back, 4 bases at V and 5 bases at J, with 12 bases in the middle. Looked up from germline, CDR1 is SGHRS and CDR2 is YFSETQ. The CDR3 DNA sequence: TGCGCCAGCAGCGAGGACGGGACGTATGGCTACACCTTC. It translates to CASSEDGTYGYTF.

The gene calls are TRBV3-1 (or the pseudogene TRBV3-2) and TRBJ2-7, with D unclear. In germline, CDR1 is LGHDT, CDR2 YNNKEL (reference sequence). The V end was cut by 4 bases, the J end by 4 bases, with 8 bases between. The CDR3 totals 12 residues. For the CDR3, the DNA is TGTGCCAGCAGCCGAGTATCATACGAGCAGTACTTC. This codes for CASSRVSYEQYF.

This clone was seen more than once but under ten times. V usage is TRBV7-9 and J usage is TRBJ2-7, with D perhaps assigned TRBD1 or TRBD2 (5 bases each). The ends were cut back, 3 bases at V and 2 bases at J, with 8 bases in the middle. This CDR3 spans 13 amino acids. Germline V gene lookup returns CDR1 SEHNR and CDR2 FQNEAQ (reference sequence). The CDR3 here is CASSLGDPYEQYF. In nucleotides, the CDR3 is TGTGCCAGCAGCTTGGGGGATCCCTACGAGCAGTACTTC.